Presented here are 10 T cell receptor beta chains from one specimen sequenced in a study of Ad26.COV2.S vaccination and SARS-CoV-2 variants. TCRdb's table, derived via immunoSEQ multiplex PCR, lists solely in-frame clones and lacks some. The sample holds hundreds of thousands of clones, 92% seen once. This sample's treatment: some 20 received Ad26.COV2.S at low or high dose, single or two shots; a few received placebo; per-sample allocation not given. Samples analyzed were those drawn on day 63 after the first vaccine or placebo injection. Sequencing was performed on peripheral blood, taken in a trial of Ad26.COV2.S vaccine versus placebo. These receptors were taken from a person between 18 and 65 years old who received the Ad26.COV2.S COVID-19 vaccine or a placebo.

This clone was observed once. The CDR3, as DNA: TGTGCCTGGAGTGTGCCCCCCCGGACAGGGGCCTCCTACGAGCAGTACTTC. Translating it yields CAWSVPPRTGASYEQYF. The chain recombines TRBV30 with TRBJ2-7; 9 bases agree with TRBD1. This CDR3 has 17 residues. Trimming removed 0 bases from V and 0 bases from J; junction bases left unmatched: 9. Germline-derived CDR1 and CDR2 are GTSNPN and SVGIG (reference sequence).

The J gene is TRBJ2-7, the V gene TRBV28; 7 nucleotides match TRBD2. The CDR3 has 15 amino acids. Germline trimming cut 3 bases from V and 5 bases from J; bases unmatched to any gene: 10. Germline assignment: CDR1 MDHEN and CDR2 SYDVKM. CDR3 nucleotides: TGTGCCAGCAGTTTCGGGACTAATAAGGCCAACGAGCAGTACTTC. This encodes CASSFGTNKANEQYF.

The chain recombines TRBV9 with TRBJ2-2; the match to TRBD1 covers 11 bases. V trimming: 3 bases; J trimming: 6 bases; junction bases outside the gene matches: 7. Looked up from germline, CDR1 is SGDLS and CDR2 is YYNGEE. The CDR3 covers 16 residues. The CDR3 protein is CASSEWGQGVSGELFF. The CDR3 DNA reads TGTGCCAGCAGCGAGTGGGGACAGGGGGTGTCCGGGGAGCTGTTTTTT.

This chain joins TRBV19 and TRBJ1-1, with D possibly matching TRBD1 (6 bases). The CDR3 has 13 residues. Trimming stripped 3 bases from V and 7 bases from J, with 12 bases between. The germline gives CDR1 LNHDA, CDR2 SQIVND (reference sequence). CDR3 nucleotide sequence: TGTGCCAGTAGTATCGGGGGGGGCGTTGAAGCTTTCTTT. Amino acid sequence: CASSIGGGVEAFF.

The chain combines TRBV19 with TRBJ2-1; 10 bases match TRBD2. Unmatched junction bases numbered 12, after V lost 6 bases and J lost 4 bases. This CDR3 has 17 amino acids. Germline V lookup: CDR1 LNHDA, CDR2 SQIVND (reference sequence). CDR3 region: CASRNSLAGGLYNEQFF. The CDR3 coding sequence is TGTGCCAGTAGGAACTCCTTAGCGGGGGGCCTATACAATGAGCAGTTCTTC. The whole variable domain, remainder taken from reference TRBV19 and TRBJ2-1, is DGGITQSPKYLFRKEGQNVTLSCEQNLNHDAMYWYRQDPGQGLRLIYYSQIVNDFQKGDIAEGYSVSREKKESFPLTVTSAQKNPTAFYLCASRNSLAGGLYNEQFFGPGTRLTVL.

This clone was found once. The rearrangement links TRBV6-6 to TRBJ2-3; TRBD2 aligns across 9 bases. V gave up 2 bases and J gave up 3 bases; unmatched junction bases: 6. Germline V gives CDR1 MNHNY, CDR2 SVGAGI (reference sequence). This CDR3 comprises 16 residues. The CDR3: CASSYDRRGGTDTQYF. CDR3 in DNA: TGTGCCAGCAGTTACGATCGGCGGGGGGGAACAGATACGCAGTATTTT.

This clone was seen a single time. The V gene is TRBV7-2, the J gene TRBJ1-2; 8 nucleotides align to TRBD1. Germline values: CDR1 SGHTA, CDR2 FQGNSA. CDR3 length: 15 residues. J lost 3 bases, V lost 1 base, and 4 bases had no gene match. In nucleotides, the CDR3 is TGTGCCAGCAGCTTAGTGTACAGGGGGGACTATGGCTACACCTTC. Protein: CASSLVYRGDYGYTF.

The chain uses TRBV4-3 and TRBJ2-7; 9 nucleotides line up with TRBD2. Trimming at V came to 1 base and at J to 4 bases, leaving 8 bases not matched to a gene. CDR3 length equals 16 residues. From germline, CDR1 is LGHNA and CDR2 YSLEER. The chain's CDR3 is CASSQGSQRGDYEQYF. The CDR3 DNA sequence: TGCGCCAGCAGCCAAGGTTCCCAGCGGGGGGATTACGAGCAGTACTTC.

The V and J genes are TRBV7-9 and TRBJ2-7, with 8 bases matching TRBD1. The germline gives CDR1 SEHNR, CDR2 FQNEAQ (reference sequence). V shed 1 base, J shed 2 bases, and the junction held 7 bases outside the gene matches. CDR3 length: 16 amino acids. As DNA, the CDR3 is TGTGCCAGCAGCTTAGTTGGCAGGGGGCTACCCTACGAGCAGTACTTC. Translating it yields CASSLVGRGLPYEQYF.

DNA for the CDR3: TGTGCCAGCAGCTTAGATCTACTAGCGGGGACAGGGGAGCAGTTCTTC. The encoded protein is CASSLDLLAGTGEQFF. The chain employs TRBV7-9 and TRBJ2-1; maybe TRBD2 (10 bases). The CDR3 consists of 16 residues. Germline CDR1 SEHNR, CDR2 FQNEAQ (reference sequence). V was shortened by 1 base and J by 10 bases, with 20 bases between the two germline ends.